The subject of this entry is one TCR beta chain. Its antigen is not identified. This sample was taken from a study of OX40 agonist ivuxolimab in advanced cancers. Overall study results and limits: Low normalized T-cell clonal expansion also characterized some of the nonresponders.

Looked up from germline, CDR1 is MDHEN and CDR2 is SYDVKM. This CDR3 contains 14 residues. Trimming took 7 bases from V and 3 from J, leaving 13 bases between them. The data were produced by immunoSEQ multiplex PCR, yet TCRdb's version contains in-frame clones alone and is incomplete. The sample yields some 58,000 clones, 85% to 90% seen once. The chain links TRBV28 to TRBJ1-5, with D unclear. The receptor's source is an adult with an advanced solid tumor such as melanoma, head and neck, liver or kidney cancer. The input for sequencing was CD4+ or CD8+ T cells sorted from blood, taken in a trial of the OX40 agonist ivuxolimab. CDR3 in DNA: TGTGCCAGCATACCCAAAGGTTTCAATCAGCCCCAGCATTTT. It is translated as CASIPKGFNQPQHF. The full variable domain, with the rest looked up from reference TRBV28 and TRBJ1-5, is DVKVTQSSRYLVKRTGEKVFLECVQDMDHENMFWYRQDPGLGLRLIYFSYDVKMKEKGDIPEGYSVSREKKERFSLILESASTNQTSMYLCASIPKGFNQPQHFGDGTRLSIL.